This T cell receptor beta chain was recorded in a study of CD4 T cells in relation to SARS-CoV-2 and coronaviruses listed by TCRdb under 2021. At the level of the whole study: In the ViraFEST assay, PBMCs were cultured with antigen for under 12 days, after which TCR beta CDR3s were sequenced to identify antigen-specific clonal expansions. Patient-derived lymphoblastoid cell lines were used to map the HLA restriction of shared crossreactive spike epitopes. For other donors in the study, expansion assays were sequenced with a different, Illumina-based TCR-beta assay. The Adaptive Biotechnologies TCR-sequencing kit was used to sequence samples from a few pre-COVID donors and the naive versus memory experiments, while other data came from Illumina-based sequencing. At the level of individual TCR clonotypes, the study measured memory CD4+ T cell crossreactivity between SARS-CoV-2 spike protein and common cold coronavirus spike proteins. An HIV-1 Nef peptide pool or a culture without peptide was used as the negative reference condition. What the research found in general, with its limitations: Approximately 61% of donors had memory CD4+ clonotypes that crossrecognized SARS-CoV-2 and at least one common cold coronavirus spike. Pre-pandemic and post-infection samples were not both contributed by any donor, so tracing of the source of pre-existing responses was limited. Crossreactive clones showed significantly weaker SARS-CoV-2-driven expansion than monoreactive clones, consistent with antigenic imprinting. Crossreactivity analysis centred on spike protein, so crossreactivity against other viral proteins was not assessed. Small numbers of patients and of tested TCRs were a limitation of the study.

CD4+ T cells from unexposed donors were collected before the COVID-19 pandemic (2011-2018). Following 10 days of culture, the EasySep CD4+ T cell isolation kit was used to isolate CD4+ T cells. As far as cell numbers permitted, CD4+ T cells from unexposed donors were tested for reactivity against SARS-CoV-2 S and N as well as four spike pools from common cold coronaviruses. Each well received approximately 2.2 million PBMCs, cultured in IMDM supplemented with around 4.7% human AB serum and 9.5 to 10 IU/ml IL-2. Half of the culture medium was replaced with fresh IL-2-containing medium on days 3 and 7. Triplicate replicate wells were generally used for each peptide culture condition. The leukapheresis product for the unexposed donors was obtained through commercial purchase. PBMCs were isolated from leukapheresis product or whole blood by Ficoll-Paque PLUS gradient centrifugation. PBMCs were either cryopreserved at -140 degrees C or used fresh in the expansion assay. The QIAamp Micro DNA Kit was used to extract genomic DNA from the CD4+ T cells.

The CDR3 measures 13 amino acids from cysteine to phenylalanine. The entry retains the CDR3 DNA only, 39 bases that are in frame from base 1. From the germline V gene, CDR1 is MNHEY and CDR2 is SVGAGI. V was cut back by 6 bases and J by 4 bases, leaving a gap of 13 bases between them. As concerns this clone: The target of this receptor is not known. The input lacks base qualities; no much larger clone sits a single base away.

The library was made by the immunoSEQ multiplex PCR assay. Per the source publication's procedure: During preprocessing, nonproductive sequences were discarded, as were any CDR3s that did not begin with C, did not end with F or W, or were shorter than 7 amino acids. Antigen-specific clonotypes were called with the MANAFEST web app on the basis of expansion relative to the reference and to other culture wells. A clone was considered positive if significant expansion relative to the reference culture was observed in 2 of 3 replicate wells at an FDR below 0.05. To be called positive, a clone also had to show significant expansion compared with every other tandem well and an odds ratio greater than 5. Pairwise Levenshtein distance, computed with the stringdist R package after three terminal residues were trimmed from each end, was used as the measure of CDR3 homology. Entries here come from immuneACCESS through TCRdb and include only in-frame sequences with V and J called. Some clones fail to appear in such tables; in the studies checked, an unresolved V gene covers under half of the shortfall, and the cause of the remainder is unknown. Clone size and the V and J calls come from that table; the DNA yielded D and trimming. The sample table contains under 20,000 clones; only one count was recorded for about 73% of them. The top ten clonotypes cover roughly 31% of the sample.

The chain employs TRBV6-5 and TRBJ2-7; TRBD2 is a possible D gene, resting on 5 matching bases. This receptor was taken from a human donor in good health. Input material: CD4+ T cells from PBMCs, cultured in vitro. In nucleotides, the sequence is TGTGCCAGCAGGGCTAACGGGGTTTACGAGCAGTACTTC. Translated, it gives CASRANGVYEQYF.